These 32 T cell receptor beta chains originate from one sample sequenced in a study of cytomegalovirus exposure and HLA in healthy donors. The PCR contained 60 Vbeta and 13 Jbeta primers. Some clones are missing from TCRdb's copy, which holds only in-frame ones; the method was immunoSEQ multiplex PCR. The top ten hold 1% to 1.5% of the sample, which has roughly 180,000 clones, about 10% seen once. Sequencing used PBMCs. These receptors were taken from a woman aged 25 to 45 in good health and CMV-seropositive.

The rearrangement links TRBV10-3 to TRBJ2-7, with 8 bases fitting TRBD1. Per germline, CDR1 ENHRY and CDR2 SYGVKD. V shed 4 bases, J shed 1 base, and the junction held 6 bases outside the gene matches. This CDR3 comprises 15 residues. CDR3 region: CAISGEDRVSYEQYF. In DNA, the CDR3 is TGTGCCATCAGTGGTGAGGACAGGGTATCCTACGAGCAGTACTTC.

This clone turned up a few times. The chain combines TRBV5-1 with TRBJ2-3; D is perhaps TRBD2 (6 bases). Germline V CDR1 and CDR2: SGHRS, YFSETQ. The length of the CDR3 is 16 residues. With 3 bases removed from V and 0 bases from J, the gap between germline ends came to 14 bases. In DNA, the CDR3 is TGCGCCAGCAGCTCGACATACGGGAGTAGCACAGATACGCAGTATTTT. This translates into CASSSTYGSSTDTQYF. Drawing the rest from reference TRBV5-1 and TRBJ2-3, the complete variable domain is KAGVTQTPRYLIKTRGQQVTLSCSPISGHRSVSWYQQTPGQGLQFLFEYFSETQRNKGNFPGRFSGRQFSNSRSEMNVSTLELGDSALYLCASSSTYGSSTDTQYFGPGTRLTVL.

In its sample, this clone was seen a few times. The rearrangement links TRBV5-1 to TRBJ2-1; 14 bases line up with TRBD2. CDR1 and CDR2 (germline): SGHRS, YFSETQ. This CDR3 contains 15 residues. Trimming at V came to 0 bases and at J to 8 bases, leaving 1 base not matched to a gene. CDR3 sequence: CASSLGGLAGDEQFF. CDR3 DNA: TGCGCCAGCAGCTTGGGGGGACTAGCGGGAGATGAGCAGTTCTTC.

This clone was seen more than once but under ten times. The chain employs TRBV2 and TRBJ2-7, with D possibly matching TRBD1 (5 bases). Looked up from germline, CDR1 is SNHLY and CDR2 is FYNNEI. This CDR3 has 15 amino acids. The V gene lost 3 bases and the J gene lost 4 bases, with 16 bases spanning the gap. The DNA for the CDR3 is TGTGCCAGCAGTGAGGCACGCGGACAACCTTACGAGCAGTACTTC. Amino acid sequence: CASSEARGQPYEQYF.

There are a few counts of this clone. The V gene is TRBV5-1, the J gene TRBJ2-3; 10 positions match TRBD1. Germline trimming cut 4 bases from V and 0 bases from J; bases unmatched to any gene: 5. Germline V gene data show CDR1 as SGHRS and CDR2 as YFSETQ. The CDR3 runs 16 residues. DNA for the CDR3: TGCGCCAGCAGCGGACCGGGACAGGGGAGCACAGATACGCAGTATTTT. Residues: CASSGPGQGSTDTQYF.

This sequence joins TRBV6-5 and TRBJ1-2; D is unresolved. Germline lookup yields CDR1 MNHEY and CDR2 SVGAGI. With 0 bases removed from V and 4 bases from J, the gap between germline ends came to 12 bases. The CDR3 sequence is 15 residues long. The CDR3 DNA follows: TGTGCCAGCAGTTACTCGGGGAGGCGCGGCTATGGCTACACCTTC. Its translation: CASSYSGRRGYGYTF.

This chain links TRBV2 with TRBJ2-1, with TRBD1 as a possible D gene (6 bases). The V gene lost 6 bases and the J gene lost 5 bases, with 17 bases spanning the gap. Germline V gene data show CDR1 as SNHLY and CDR2 as FYNNEI. The CDR3 is 15 amino acids. The CDR3 protein is CASRSNREKNNEQFF. Here the CDR3 DNA reads TGTGCCAGCAGGTCCAACAGGGAAAAAAACAATGAGCAGTTCTTC.

The genes are TRBV9 and TRBJ2-7, with 9 bases lining up with TRBD1. Per germline, CDR1 SGDLS and CDR2 YYNGEE. The CDR3 runs to 15 residues. After removal of 4 bases from V and 2 bases from J, the junction contained 7 bases not matched to a gene. CDR3 region: CASSLGTGTTYEQYF. The CDR3 DNA sequence: TGTGCCAGCAGCCTGGGGACAGGGACTACCTACGAGCAGTACTTC.

The sample holds a few counts of this clone. This chain joins TRBV27 and TRBJ1-4, with 9 bases identical to TRBD1. This CDR3 is built from 16 residues. J lost 5 bases, V lost 5 bases, and 9 bases had no gene match. Germline V CDR1 and CDR2: MNHEY, SMNVEV (reference sequence). CDR3 sequence: CASSGNRGRRNEKLFF. In nucleotides, the CDR3 is TGTGCCAGCAGTGGCAACAGGGGGCGCAGGAATGAAAAACTGTTTTTT.

This chain connects TRBV11-2 to TRBJ2-5; the match to TRBD2 covers 9 bases. The ends lost 3 bases at V and 2 bases at J; junction bases unmatched: 13. Germline V gene data show CDR1 as SGHAT and CDR2 as FQNNGV. The CDR3 length is 18 residues. CDR3 nucleotides: TGTGCCAGCAGCTTTAGTATTTTGGCTAGCGGGACTCAAGAGACCCAGTACTTC. Encoded protein: CASSFSILASGTQETQYF.

CDR3: CASSPGQILDEQYF. CDR3 nucleotide sequence: TGTGCCAGCAGCCCGGGACAAATTCTAGACGAGCAGTACTTC. This rearrangement joins TRBV7-3 to TRBJ2-7, with a possible D match to TRBD1 (6 bases). CDR3 size: 14 residues. Germline CDR1 reads SGHTA; CDR2 reads FQGTGA. Trimming removed 5 bases at V and 5 bases at J, with 16 bases between.

The genes are TRBV9 and TRBJ1-1; D remains ambiguous. Trimming pared 4 bases from V and 2 bases from J, leaving 18 bases between. The CDR3 covers 16 residues. Germline V gives CDR1 SGDLS, CDR2 YYNGEE. In DNA, the CDR3 is TGTGCCAGCAGCTTAGAAGGTCCGGGAGACAACACTGAAGCTTTCTTT. Its protein is CASSLEGPGDNTEAFF.

The chain combines TRBV4-1 with TRBJ1-2, with TRBD1 matching 7 bases. Per germline, CDR1 MGHRA and CDR2 YSYEKL. The CDR3 has 14 amino acids. The V and J ends lost 1 base and 6 bases, in that order; junction bases with no gene match: 5. This CDR3 is CASSQGDRDHGYTF. The CDR3 DNA reads as TGCGCCAGCAGCCAAGGCGACAGGGATCATGGCTACACCTTC.

The V gene is TRBV19, the J gene TRBJ2-7; TRBD1 aligns across 8 bases. Germline CDR1 and CDR2: LNHDA and SQIVND (reference sequence). This CDR3 has 14 amino acids. J was trimmed by 5 bases and V by 5 bases; bases with no gene match: 8. The CDR3 loop reads CASSLTGVRNEQYF. The CDR3 DNA follows: TGTGCCAGTAGTCTGACAGGGGTGAGAAACGAGCAGTACTTC.

The chain has TRBV29-1 and TRBJ1-4; maybe TRBD1 (6 bases). V lost 7 bases and J 7 bases, leaving 16 bases between the germline ends. The CDR3 spans 13 residues. The germline CDR1 and CDR2 sequences are SQVTM and ANQGSEA. CDR3: CSGLTGSGEKLFF. The CDR3 DNA sequence: TGCAGCGGATTGACAGGCTCTGGTGAAAAACTGTTTTTT.

The rearrangement uses TRBV5-1 and TRBJ2-5; 14 bases match TRBD2. Germline loops: CDR1 SGHRS, CDR2 YFSETQ. The CDR3 sequence is 15 residues long. After removal of 2 bases from V and 4 bases from J, the junction contained 1 base not matched to a gene. The CDR3 here is CASSFGLAGGETQYF. Written as DNA, the CDR3 is TGCGCCAGCAGCTTTGGACTAGCGGGAGGAGAGACCCAGTACTTC.

The sample holds a few counts of this clone. The chain has TRBV6-1 and TRBJ1-4; tentative D call: TRBD1 (5 bases). This CDR3 has 13 amino acids. CDR1 and CDR2 (germline): MNHNS, SASEGT. The germline V and J ends were trimmed by 7 bases and 7 bases, with 13 bases remaining between them. The DNA for the CDR3 is TGTGCCAGCATGAAGGGGTTCGGTGAAAAACTGTTTTTT. This encodes CASMKGFGEKLFF.

This clone turned up a few times. The chain combines TRBV7-8 with TRBJ2-2; no definite D call. CDR3 length: 14 residues. Trimming shortened V by 3 bases and J by 2 bases, and 7 bases separated the two germline ends. CDR1 and CDR2 from the germline V gene are SGHVS and FQNEAQ. This CDR3 is CASSFDLNTGELFF. CDR3 coding DNA: TGTGCCAGCAGCTTTGACTTAAACACCGGGGAGCTGTTTTTT.

This clone appeared a few times. The chain links TRBV19 to TRBJ2-3, with TRBD2 matching over 7 bases. Germline V lookup: CDR1 LNHDA, CDR2 SQIVND (reference sequence). Trimming removed 0 bases from V and 8 bases from J; junction bases left unmatched: 11. This CDR3 region has 16 residues. In nucleotides, the CDR3 is TGTGCCAGTAGTATAGAACTCCCAAGGGGCGGGGGTACGCAGTATTTT. Translated: CASSIELPRGGGTQYF.

There are a few counts of this clone. The junction shows a germline mismatch at one end, possibly a read error. The V and J genes are TRBV5-1 and TRBJ1-3; TRBD1 matches 7 bases. The CDR3 totals 14 residues. Germline loops: CDR1 SGHRS, CDR2 YFSETQ. CDR3 sequence: CAGSSGQPGNTIYF. Here the CDR3 DNA reads TGCGCCGGCAGCTCGGGACAGCCTGGAAACACCATATATTTT.

A few counts support this clone. The gene calls are TRBV2 and TRBJ1-5; D is ambiguous. CDR3 size: 15 residues. Germline loops: CDR1 SNHLY, CDR2 FYNNEI. The V end lost 2 bases, the J end lost 5 bases, and 13 bases lay between the germline ends. The CDR3 sequence: CASSESVLLYQPQHF. The CDR3 DNA follows: TGTGCCAGCAGTGAATCGGTCCTATTGTATCAGCCCCAGCATTTT.

This clone was seen once. The chain is built from TRBV18 and TRBJ2-3; 11 nucleotides line up with TRBD2. V trimming: 0 bases; J trimming: 2 bases; junction bases outside the gene matches: 7. The CDR3 has 18 amino acids. Per the germline V gene, CDR1 is KGHSH and CDR2 is LQKENI. This CDR3 is CASSPPAGGLAVTDTQYF. The CDR3 region has the DNA TGTGCCAGCTCACCACCGGCGGGGGGACTAGCGGTCACAGATACGCAGTATTTT.

The CDR3 loop reads CASSLTGTDYGYTF. The CDR3 DNA reads as TGCGCCAGCAGCTTGACCGGGACAGACTATGGCTACACCTTC. The V and J genes are TRBV5-1 and TRBJ1-2; 7 bases map to TRBD1. The CDR3 sequence is 14 residues long. Germline CDR1 reads SGHRS; CDR2 reads YFSETQ. The junction had 3 bases not matched to a gene; V was cut back by 1 base and J by 3 bases. Full variable domain (remainder filled in from reference TRBV5-1 and TRBJ1-2): KAGVTQTPRYLIKTRGQQVTLSCSPISGHRSVSWYQQTPGQGLQFLFEYFSETQRNKGNFPGRFSGRQFSNSRSEMNVSTLELGDSALYLCASSLTGTDYGYTFGSGTRLTVV.

The sample holds a few counts of this clone. V usage is TRBV19 and J usage is TRBJ2-4; D might be TRBD2 (6 bases). The V and J ends lost 7 bases and 0 bases respectively, with 13 bases between them. The CDR3 is 15 amino acids. CDR1 and CDR2 from the germline V gene are LNHDA and SQIVND (reference sequence). The CDR3 DNA is TGTGCCAGTAAGGAGGAGGGGATAGCCAAAAACATTCAGTACTTC. Translation gives CASKEEGIAKNIQYF.

The genes are TRBV6-1 and TRBJ1-2, with D maybe TRBD1 (6 bases). This CDR3 is 17 amino acids long. Trimming shortened V by 4 bases and J by 0 bases, and 18 bases separated the two germline ends. Germline lookup yields CDR1 MNHNS and CDR2 SASEGT. In nucleotides, the CDR3 is TGTGCCAGCAGTGCCCCGAGACAGGCACTCACTAACTATGGCTACACCTTC. Its translation: CASSAPRQALTNYGYTF.

This clone has only a few counts. The chain is built from TRBV5-4 and TRBJ2-7; TRBD1 matches at 7 bases. Looked up from germline, CDR1 is SGHNT and CDR2 is YYREEE (reference sequence). The trim removed 0 bases at V and 4 bases at J, leaving 7 bases unmatched. The CDR3 is 15 amino acids. CDR3 loop: CASSLDRTGAYEQYF. The CDR3 DNA reads TGTGCCAGCAGCTTGGATCGGACAGGTGCTTACGAGCAGTACTTC.

This chain connects TRBV20-1 to TRBJ2-3, with D tentatively TRBD2 (5 bases). The CDR3 totals 11 residues. V lost 7 bases and J 4 bases, leaving 9 bases between the germline ends. Germline V lookup: CDR1 DFQATT, CDR2 SNEGSKA (reference sequence). The CDR3 loop is CSVQRADTQYF. The CDR3 nucleotides read TGCAGTGTCCAGAGGGCAGATACGCAGTATTTT.

This clone turned up a few times. This sequence joins TRBV11-3 and TRBJ2-3; 13 bases align to TRBD2. The CDR3 runs 19 residues. J lost 4 bases, V lost 5 bases, and 15 bases had no gene match. Germline CDR1 SGHNT, CDR2 YENEEA. CDR3 in amino acids: CASSPWGEATSGRADTQYF. Written as DNA, the CDR3 is TGTGCCAGCAGCCCATGGGGCGAGGCTACTAGCGGGAGGGCAGATACGCAGTATTTT.

The V and J genes are TRBV15 and TRBJ2-1; no clear D gene. The CDR3 is 14 amino acids. CDR1 is LNHNV and CDR2 is YYDKDF in the germline V gene (reference sequence). Trimming pared 3 bases from V and 15 bases from J, leaving 21 bases between. The CDR3 here is CATSSSPTLPSVFF. In nucleotides, the CDR3 is TGTGCCACCAGCAGTAGCCCGACGCTACCATCTGTGTTCTTC.

This clone has a handful of counts. This chain connects TRBV18 to TRBJ2-3, with TRBD2 matching 14 bases. This CDR3 comprises 15 residues. J was trimmed by 4 bases and V by 3 bases; bases with no gene match: 0. In germline, CDR1 is KGHSH, CDR2 LQKENI. The CDR3 reads CASSPGLAGADTQYF. The CDR3 DNA reads TGTGCCAGCTCACCGGGACTAGCGGGAGCAGATACGCAGTATTTT. Filled out from reference TRBV18 and TRBJ2-3, the complete variable domain reads NAGVMQNPRHLVRRRGQEARLRCSPMKGHSHVYWYRQLPEEGLKFMVYLQKENIIDESGMPKERFSAEFPKEGPSILRIQQVVRGDSAAYFCASSPGLAGADTQYFGPGTRLTVL.

This rearrangement joins TRBV5-1 to TRBJ2-7; maybe TRBD2 (6 bases). Germline lookup yields CDR1 SGHRS and CDR2 YFSETQ. V was shortened by 5 bases and J by 0 bases, with 12 bases between the two germline ends. This CDR3 contains 14 residues. CDR3: CASRPRENSYEQYF. CDR3 nucleotide sequence: TGCGCCAGCAGGCCTCGGGAGAACTCCTACGAGCAGTACTTC.

The DNA of the CDR3 is TGTGCCAGCAGCCACGGGTCTATCGAGCAGTACTTC. Translated: CASSHGSIEQYF. This sequence joins TRBV6-5 and TRBJ2-5; no reliable D call. The end of the DNA fits TRBJ2-7 better, so the J call may be wrong. The germline V gene has CDR1 MNHEY and CDR2 SVGAGI. The CDR3 extends over 12 amino acids.